This T cell receptor (beta chain) was sequenced during a study of beta chain features in type 1 diabetes. Study-wide results and caveats: PCR could preferentially amplify shorter templates, alike in patients and controls.

Every isolated RNA sample was fully reverse transcribed, so sequencing captured expressed TCRB transcripts. TCRdb keeps only in-frame clones here, not all; method: immunoSEQ multiplex PCR. The sample yields around 300,000 clones, 8% seen once. About this clone: Its matching antigen is unknown.

The V gene's germline CDR1 is MNHNS and CDR2 SASEGT. The CDR3 has 15 amino acids. V shed 0 bases and J shed 4 bases, with 9 bases lying between them. The sequenced sample consisted of central memory CD4+ T cells from blood. The V call is TRBV6-1, the J call TRBJ1-4; no clear D. The receptor was derived from a woman aged 18-29 years in good health. CDR3 residues: CASSEAGFGNEKLFF. The CDR3 DNA sequence: TGTGCCAGCAGTGAAGCAGGGTTCGGTAATGAAAAACTGTTTTTT.